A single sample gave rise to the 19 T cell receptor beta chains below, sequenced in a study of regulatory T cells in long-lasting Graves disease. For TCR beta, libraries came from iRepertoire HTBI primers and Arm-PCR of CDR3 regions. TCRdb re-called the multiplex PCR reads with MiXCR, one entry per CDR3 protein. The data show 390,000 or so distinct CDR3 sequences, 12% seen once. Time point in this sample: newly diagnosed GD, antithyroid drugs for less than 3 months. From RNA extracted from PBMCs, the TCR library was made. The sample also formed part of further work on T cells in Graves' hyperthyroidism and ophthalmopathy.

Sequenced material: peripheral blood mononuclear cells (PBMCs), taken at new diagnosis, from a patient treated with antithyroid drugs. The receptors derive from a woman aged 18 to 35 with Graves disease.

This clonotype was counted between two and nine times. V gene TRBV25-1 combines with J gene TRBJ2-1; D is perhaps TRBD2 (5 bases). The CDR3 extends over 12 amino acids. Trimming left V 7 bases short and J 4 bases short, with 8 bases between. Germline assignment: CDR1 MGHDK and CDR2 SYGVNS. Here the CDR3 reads CASISGYNEQFF. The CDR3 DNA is TGTGCCAGCATAAGCGGTTACAATGAGCAGTTCTTC.

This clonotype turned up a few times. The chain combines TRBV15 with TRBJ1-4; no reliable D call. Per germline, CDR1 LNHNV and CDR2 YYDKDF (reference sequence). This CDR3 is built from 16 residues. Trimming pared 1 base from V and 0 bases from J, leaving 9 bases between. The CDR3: CATSRVPGATNEKLFF. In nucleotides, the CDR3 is TGTGCCACCAGCAGAGTCCCCGGCGCAACTAATGAAAAACTGTTTTTT.

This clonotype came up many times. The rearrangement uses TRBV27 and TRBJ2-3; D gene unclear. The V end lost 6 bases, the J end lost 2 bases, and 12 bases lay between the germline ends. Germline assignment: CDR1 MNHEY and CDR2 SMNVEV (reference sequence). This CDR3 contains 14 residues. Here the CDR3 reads CASSPIDPTDTQYF. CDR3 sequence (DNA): TGTGCCAGCAGCCCAATAGACCCCACAGATACGCAGTATTTT.

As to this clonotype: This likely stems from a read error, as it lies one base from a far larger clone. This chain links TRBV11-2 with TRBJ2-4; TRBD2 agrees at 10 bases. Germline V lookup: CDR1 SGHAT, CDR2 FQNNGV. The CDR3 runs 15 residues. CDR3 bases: TGTGCCAGCAGCCCCTATACGGGACTAGCGAATGAGCAGCTCTTC. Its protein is CASSPYTGLANEQLF.

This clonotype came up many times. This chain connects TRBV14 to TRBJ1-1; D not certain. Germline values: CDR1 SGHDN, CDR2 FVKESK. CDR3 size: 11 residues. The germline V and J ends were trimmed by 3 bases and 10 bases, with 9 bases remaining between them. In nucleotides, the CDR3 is TGTGCCAGCAGCCATACCTATGGAGCTTTCTTT. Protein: CASSHTYGAFF.

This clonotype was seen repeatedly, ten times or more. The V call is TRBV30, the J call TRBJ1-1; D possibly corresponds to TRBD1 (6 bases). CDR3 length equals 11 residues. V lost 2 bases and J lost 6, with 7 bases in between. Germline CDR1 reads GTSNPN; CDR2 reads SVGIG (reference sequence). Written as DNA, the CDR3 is TGTGCCTGGAGTAGGGGGTCTGAAGCTTTCTTT. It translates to CAWSRGSEAFF.

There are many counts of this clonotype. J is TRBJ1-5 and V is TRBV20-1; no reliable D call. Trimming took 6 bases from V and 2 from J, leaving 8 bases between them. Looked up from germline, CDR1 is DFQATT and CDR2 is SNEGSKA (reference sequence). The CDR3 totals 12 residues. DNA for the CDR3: TGCAGTGCCCAGAACGGCAATCAGCCCCAGCATTTT. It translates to CSAQNGNQPQHF.

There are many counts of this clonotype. The CDR3 DNA is TGTGCCAGCGGCGGTTCCATGAACACTGAAGCTTTCTTT. As protein: CASGGSMNTEAFF. The chain combines TRBV6-1 with TRBJ1-1; D gene uncertain. The CDR3 has 13 residues. Between the trimmed V and J ends, which lost 8 bases and 0 bases, there was a span of 10 bases. Looked up from germline, CDR1 is MNHNS and CDR2 is SASEGT.

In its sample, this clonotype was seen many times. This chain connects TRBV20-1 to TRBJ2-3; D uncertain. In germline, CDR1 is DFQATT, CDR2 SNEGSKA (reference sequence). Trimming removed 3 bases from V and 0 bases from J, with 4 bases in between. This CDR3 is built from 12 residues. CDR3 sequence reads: CSARTSTDTQYF. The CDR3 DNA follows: TGCAGTGCTAGGACAAGCACAGATACGCAGTATTTT.

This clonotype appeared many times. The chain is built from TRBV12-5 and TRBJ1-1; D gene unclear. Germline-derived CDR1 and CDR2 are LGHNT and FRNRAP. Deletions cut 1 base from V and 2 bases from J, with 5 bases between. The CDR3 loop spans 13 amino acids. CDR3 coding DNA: TGTGCTAGTGGTTTGGCCGACAACACTGAAGCTTTCTTT. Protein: CASGLADNTEAFF.

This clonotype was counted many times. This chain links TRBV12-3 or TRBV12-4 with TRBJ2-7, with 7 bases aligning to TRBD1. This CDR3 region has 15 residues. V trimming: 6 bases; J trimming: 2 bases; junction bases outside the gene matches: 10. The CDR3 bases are TGTGCCAGCAGCCAAGATCCGGGACAGACCTACGAGCAGTACTTC. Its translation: CASSQDPGQTYEQYF.

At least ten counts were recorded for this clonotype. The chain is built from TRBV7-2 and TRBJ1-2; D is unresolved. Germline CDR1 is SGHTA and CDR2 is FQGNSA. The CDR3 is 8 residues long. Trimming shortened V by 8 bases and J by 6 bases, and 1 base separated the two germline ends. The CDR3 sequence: CASDGYTF. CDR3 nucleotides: TGTGCCAGCGATGGCTACACCTTC.

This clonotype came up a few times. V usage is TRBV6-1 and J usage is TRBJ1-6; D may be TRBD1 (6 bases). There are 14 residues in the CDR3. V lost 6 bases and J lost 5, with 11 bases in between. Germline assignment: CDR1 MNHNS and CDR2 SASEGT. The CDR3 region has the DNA TGTGCCAGCAGAGAACGGGACAATAATTCACCCCTCCACTTT. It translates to CASRERDNNSPLHF.

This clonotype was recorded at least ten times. CDR3 in amino acids: CASSYSPLGTEAFF. The CDR3 DNA sequence: TGTGCCAGCAGTTACTCACCACTGGGTACTGAAGCTTTCTTT. The V gene is TRBV6-2 or TRBV6-3, the J gene TRBJ1-1; D gene ambiguous. Germline values: CDR1 MNHEY, CDR2 SVGEGT. CDR3 length equals 14 residues. Trimming left V 0 bases short and J 5 bases short, with 10 bases between.

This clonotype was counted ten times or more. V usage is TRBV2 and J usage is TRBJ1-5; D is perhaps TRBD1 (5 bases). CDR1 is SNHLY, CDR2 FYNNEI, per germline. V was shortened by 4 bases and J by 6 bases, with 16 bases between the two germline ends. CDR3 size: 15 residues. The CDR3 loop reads CASSVGGGASQPQHF. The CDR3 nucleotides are TGTGCCAGCAGTGTTGGCGGGGGAGCGTCTCAGCCCCAGCATTTT.

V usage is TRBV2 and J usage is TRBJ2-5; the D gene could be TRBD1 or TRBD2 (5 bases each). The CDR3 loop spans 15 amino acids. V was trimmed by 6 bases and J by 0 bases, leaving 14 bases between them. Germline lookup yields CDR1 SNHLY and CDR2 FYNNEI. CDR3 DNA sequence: TGTGCCAGCAGCCTGTGGGACCGCGACCAAGAGACCCAGTACTTC. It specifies CASSLWDRDQETQYF.

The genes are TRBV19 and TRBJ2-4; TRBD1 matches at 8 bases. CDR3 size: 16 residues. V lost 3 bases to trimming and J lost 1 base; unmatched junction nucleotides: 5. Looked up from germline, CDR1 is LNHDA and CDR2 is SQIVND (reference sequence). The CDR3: CASSMQGAEAKNIQYF. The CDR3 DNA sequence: TGTGCCAGTAGTATGCAGGGGGCAGAGGCCAAAAACATTCAGTACTTC. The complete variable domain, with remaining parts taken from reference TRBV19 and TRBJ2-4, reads DGGITQSPKYLFRKEGQNVTLSCEQNLNHDAMYWYRQDPGQGLRLIYYSQIVNDFQKGDIAEGYSVSREKKESFPLTVTSAQKNPTAFYLCASSMQGAEAKNIQYFGAGTRLSVL.

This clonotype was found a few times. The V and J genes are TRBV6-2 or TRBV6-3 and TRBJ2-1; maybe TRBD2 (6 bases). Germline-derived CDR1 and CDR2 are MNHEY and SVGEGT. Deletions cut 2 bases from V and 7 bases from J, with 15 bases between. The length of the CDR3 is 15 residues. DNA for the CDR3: TGTGCCAGCAGTTACCGGGAGAAGGGTCGTAATGAGCAGTTCTTC. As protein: CASSYREKGRNEQFF.

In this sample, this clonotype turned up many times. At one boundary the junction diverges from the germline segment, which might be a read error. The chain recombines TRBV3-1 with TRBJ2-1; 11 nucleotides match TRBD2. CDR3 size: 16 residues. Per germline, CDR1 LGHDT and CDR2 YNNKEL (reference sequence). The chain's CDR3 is CASSPTSGVGYNGQFF. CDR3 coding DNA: TGTGCCAGCAGCCCGACTAGCGGGGTGGGTTACAATGGGCAGTTCTTC.